These 12 T cell receptor beta chains came from one sample sequenced in a study of blood T cell repertoires in COVID-19. Method: immunoSEQ multiplex PCR; TCRdb's copy keeps in-frame clones and lacks some. Altogether a few hundred thousand clones are present, around 85% being singletons, with the ten largest covering 3.8%. The specimen was PBMCs or T cells enriched from blood (not recorded which). These receptors were taken from a woman aged 35 to 49 with acute COVID-19.

The rearrangement uses TRBV2 and TRBJ2-3, with a weak D call TRBD2 (5 bases). Germline V CDR1 and CDR2: SNHLY, FYNNEI. Trimming shortened V by 10 bases and J by 0 bases, and 23 bases separated the two germline ends. There are 17 residues in the CDR3. CDR3 loop: CATPPGSESSSTDTQYF. CDR3 in DNA: TGTGCCACCCCCCCGGGGAGTGAATCTTCTAGCACAGATACGCAGTATTTT.

The V gene is TRBV9, the J gene TRBJ2-3; D may be TRBD2 (7 bases). The germline gives CDR1 SGDLS, CDR2 YYNGEE. CDR3 size: 13 residues. With 4 bases removed from V and 5 bases from J, the gap between germline ends came to 11 bases. The CDR3 nucleotides are TGTGCCAGCAGCCGGGGGGCCGGAGATACGCAGTATTTT. Translation: CASSRGAGDTQYF.

The chain joins TRBV18 to TRBJ2-7, with 7 bases matching TRBD2. This CDR3 has 15 residues. V gave up 3 bases and J gave up 3 bases; unmatched junction bases: 8. Looked up from germline, CDR1 is KGHSH and CDR2 is LQKENI. DNA of the CDR3: TGTGCCAGCTCACCGGTTCAGCGGGGAAACTACGAGCAGTACTTC. Residues: CASSPVQRGNYEQYF.

V gene TRBV11-3 combines with J gene TRBJ2-3; possible D gene TRBD1, 6 bases. Per germline, CDR1 SGHNT and CDR2 YENEEA. V was shortened by 3 bases and J by 4 bases, with 11 bases between the two germline ends. This CDR3 has 14 amino acids. The CDR3, as DNA: TGTGCCAGCAGCTTCCCACAGGGCCCAGATACGCAGTATTTT. Translating it yields CASSFPQGPDTQYF.

The V and J genes are TRBV28 and TRBJ1-5; possible D gene TRBD1, 5 bases. Between the trimmed V and J ends, which lost 7 bases and 9 bases, there was a span of 22 bases. In germline, CDR1 is MDHEN, CDR2 SYDVKM. The CDR3 is 15 residues long. This chain's CDR3 is CASISTGPGTGPQHF. The CDR3 DNA reads TGTGCCAGCATCTCTACAGGCCCCGGAACAGGGCCCCAGCATTTT.

This chain uses TRBV29-1 with TRBJ2-1; D remains unclear. Germline lookup yields CDR1 SQVTM and CDR2 ANQGSEA. The CDR3 is made up of 13 amino acids. V lost 4 bases and J 8 bases, leaving 15 bases between the germline ends. The CDR3 nucleotides are TGCAGCGTTGGTGGTGTGGCCTCCCATGAGCAGTTCTTC. It translates to CSVGGVASHEQFF.

V usage is TRBV19 and J usage is TRBJ1-4, with 9 bases lining up with TRBD1. In germline, CDR1 is LNHDA, CDR2 SQIVND (reference sequence). The V and J ends lost 7 bases and 8 bases, in that order; junction bases with no gene match: 5. The CDR3 is 13 residues long. In DNA, the CDR3 is TGTGCCAGTACAACAGGGGGCATAGAAAAACTGTTTTTT. Translated: CASTTGGIEKLFF.

V gene TRBV10-1 combines with J gene TRBJ2-3, with TRBD2 matching 8 bases. This CDR3 has 13 amino acids. Germline V gives CDR1 WNHNN, CDR2 SYGVQD (reference sequence). V shed 5 bases, J shed 5 bases, and the junction held 3 bases outside the gene matches. CDR3 DNA: TGCGCCAGCAGTCGGACTAGCCGAGATACGCAGTATTTT. Translating it yields CASSRTSRDTQYF.

CDR3: CASRAGGSYNEQFF. The CDR3 bases are TGTGCCAGCAGGGCCGGGGGGTCCTACAATGAGCAGTTCTTC. The chain carries TRBV28 and TRBJ2-1, with TRBD2 identical over 7 bases. J was trimmed by 1 base and V by 6 bases; bases with no gene match: 3. Germline V gene lookup returns CDR1 MDHEN and CDR2 SYDVKM. The CDR3 runs to 14 residues.

The chain combines TRBV28 with TRBJ2-7, with 8 bases matching TRBD2. The CDR3 extends over 16 amino acids. The trim removed 1 base at V and 3 bases at J, leaving 8 bases unmatched. The germline gives CDR1 MDHEN, CDR2 SYDVKM. In DNA form, the CDR3 reads TGTGCCAGCAGTTTATCGGCTAGCGGGCAGGGCTACGAGCAGTACTTC. Translation: CASSLSASGQGYEQYF.

V is TRBV10-2 and J is TRBJ1-1, with D maybe TRBD1 (5 bases). CDR1 is WSHSY, CDR2 SAAADI, per germline. The CDR3 spans 12 residues. Deletions cut 2 bases from V and 11 bases from J, with 12 bases between. In nucleotides, the CDR3 is TGCGCCAGCAGTGAGCTGGGGACTACGGCTTTCTTT. It is translated as CASSELGTTAFF.

This clone was seen a single time. The chain combines TRBV5-1 with TRBJ2-3; tentatively, D is TRBD1 (5 bases). The ends were cut back, 5 bases at V and 4 bases at J, with 14 bases in the middle. The CDR3 length is 14 residues. Germline assignment: CDR1 SGHRS and CDR2 YFSETQ. The CDR3 DNA follows: TGCGCCAGCAGGGGGCAGGGAATTTCAGATACGCAGTATTTT. Its protein is CASRGQGISDTQYF.